One sample yielded the 26 T cell receptor beta chains listed below, sequenced in a study of blood T cell repertoires in COVID-19. Sequencing used immunoSEQ multiplex PCR; TCRdb keeps in-frame clones, though not all of them. There are approximately 250,000 clones in the sample; around nine tenths occur only once, and around 4% lies in the top ten. The specimen was PBMCs or T cells enriched from blood (not recorded which). These receptors were obtained from a woman aged 25 to 39 who had recovered from COVID-19.

This chain uses TRBV6-2 or TRBV6-3 with TRBJ1-5, with TRBD1 as a possible D gene (6 bases). Germline V gene sequence: CDR1 MNHEY, CDR2 SVGEGT. CDR3 size: 13 residues. Trimming cost V 1 base and J 5 bases, with 6 bases left between them. CDR3 coding DNA: TGTGCCAGCAGTTACTACAGGGATCAGCCCCAGCATTTT. Translated, it gives CASSYYRDQPQHF.

Points on this clone: Other DNA sequences of this sample code for an identical CDR3. The chain carries TRBV2 and TRBJ2-7; TRBD1 matches at 8 bases. The CDR3 loop spans 12 amino acids. After removal of 6 bases from V and 5 bases from J, the junction contained 3 bases not matched to a gene. In germline, CDR1 is SNHLY, CDR2 FYNNEI. The CDR3 region has the DNA TGTGCCAGCAGCGCACAGGGGGACGAGCAGTACTTC. It is translated as CASSAQGDEQYF.

This chain connects TRBV7-2 to TRBJ1-2; no clear D. Germline-derived CDR1 and CDR2 are SGHTA and FQGNSA. This CDR3 spans 13 amino acids. Trimming removed 2 bases at V and 7 bases at J, with 11 bases between. The CDR3 DNA follows: TGTGCCAGCAGCTTACTGAGCCTCGGTGGCTACACCTTC. Its translation: CASSLLSLGGYTF.

The J gene is TRBJ1-6, the V gene TRBV18; no reliable D call. CDR1 is KGHSH and CDR2 is LQKENI in the germline V gene. The CDR3 sequence is 16 residues long. Trimming left V 2 bases short and J 0 bases short, with 8 bases between. The CDR3 DNA sequence: TGTGCCAGCTCACCAGAGGGATTCTCCTATAATTCACCCCTCCACTTT. Its translation is CASSPEGFSYNSPLHF. The full variable domain, rest sourced from reference TRBV18 and TRBJ1-6, is NAGVMQNPRHLVRRRGQEARLRCSPMKGHSHVYWYRQLPEEGLKFMVYLQKENIIDESGMPKERFSAEFPKEGPSILRIQQVVRGDSAAYFCASSPEGFSYNSPLHFGNGTRLTVT.

The genes are TRBV7-6 and TRBJ1-6, with TRBD1 matching 9 bases. Germline V gives CDR1 SGHVS, CDR2 FNYEAQ. The CDR3 consists of 15 residues. Trimming at V came to 1 base and at J to 9 bases, leaving 4 bases not matched to a gene. The CDR3 region has the DNA TGTGCCAGCAGCTTAGTAGGGGACAGGGCTTCACCCCTCCACTTT. It translates to CASSLVGDRASPLHF. The complete variable domain, with remaining parts taken from reference TRBV7-6 and TRBJ1-6, reads GAGVSQSPRYKVTKRGQDVALRCDPISGHVSLYWYRQALGQGPEFLTYFNYEAQQDKSGLPNDRFSAERPEGSISTLTIQRTEQRDSAMYRCASSLVGDRASPLHFGNGTRLTVT.

J is TRBJ2-3 and V is TRBV19, with TRBD1 matching over 7 bases. This CDR3 region has 11 residues. The germline CDR1 and CDR2 sequences are LNHDA and SQIVND (reference sequence). The trim removed 5 bases at V and 11 bases at J, leaving 4 bases unmatched. CDR3 residues: CASSVTGVQYF. The CDR3 DNA reads TGTGCCAGTAGTGTAACAGGGGTGCAGTATTTT.

This clone came up once. The CDR3 loop reads CASREGLSGNTEAFF. CDR3 DNA sequence: TGCGCCAGCAGGGAGGGATTAAGCGGGAACACTGAAGCTTTCTTT. V gene TRBV5-1 combines with J gene TRBJ1-1; no clear D gene. CDR1 and CDR2 (germline): SGHRS, YFSETQ. This CDR3 has 15 residues. Trimming pared 5 bases from V and 1 base from J, leaving 15 bases between. The whole variable domain, filled in from reference TRBV5-1 and TRBJ1-1, reads KAGVTQTPRYLIKTRGQQVTLSCSPISGHRSVSWYQQTPGQGLQFLFEYFSETQRNKGNFPGRFSGRQFSNSRSEMNVSTLELGDSALYLCASREGLSGNTEAFFGQGTRLTVV.

The chain links TRBV23-1 to TRBJ2-7, with 11 nucleotides matching TRBD1. TRBV23-1 is recorded as an ORF, its role being uncertain. After removal of 4 bases from V and 5 bases from J, the junction contained 13 bases not matched to a gene. The CDR3 runs 17 residues. In DNA form, the CDR3 reads TGCGCCAGCAGTCTCCGTCCCCGGGACAGGGGGTGTAACGAGCAGTACTTC. It specifies CASSLRPRDRGCNEQYF.

The chain carries TRBV6-5 and TRBJ1-2, with D possibly TRBD1 on 5 matching bases. This CDR3 has 14 residues. CDR1 MNHEY and CDR2 SVGAGI come from the germline V gene. The V gene lost 8 bases and the J gene lost 1 base, with 14 bases spanning the gap. In DNA, the CDR3 is TGTGCCAGCTTGGGTGGACATCATAACTATGGCTACACCTTC. Protein sequence: CASLGGHHNYGYTF.

The chain couples TRBV24-1 to TRBJ2-7, with 12 bases lining up with TRBD2. CDR3 length: 16 amino acids. The V gene's germline CDR1 is KGHDR and CDR2 SFDVKD. Germline trimming cut 4 bases from V and 12 bases from J; bases unmatched to any gene: 15. CDR3 in DNA: TGTGCCACCAGTGAACCGGGACTAGCGGGCACGGTCTCATTGTACTTC. Protein sequence: CATSEPGLAGTVSLYF.

This chain connects TRBV18 to TRBJ2-7, with 7 bases matching TRBD1. The germline V gene has CDR1 KGHSH and CDR2 LQKENI. The CDR3 loop spans 15 amino acids. V trimming: 2 bases; J trimming: 0 bases; junction bases outside the gene matches: 4. This chain's CDR3 is CASSPITGVSYEQYF. The CDR3 region has the DNA TGTGCCAGCTCACCAATAACAGGGGTCTCCTACGAGCAGTACTTC.

The rearrangement joins TRBV20-1 to TRBJ2-7; 9 bases fit TRBD2. V was pared by 3 bases and J by 0 bases, with 0 bases of the junction left unmatched. The CDR3 runs to 13 residues. Per germline, CDR1 DFQATT and CDR2 SNEGSKA (reference sequence). The CDR3 nucleotides are TGCAGTGCTAGTAGCGGGAGCTCCTACGAGCAGTACTTC. This translates into CSASSGSSYEQYF.

V is TRBV19 and J is TRBJ2-1; 8 bases map to TRBD2. Trimming cost V 7 bases and J 2 bases; bases outside gene matches: 13. Germline V gene sequence: CDR1 LNHDA, CDR2 SQIVND (reference sequence). This CDR3 has 17 amino acids. The CDR3 region is CASMFERELNAYNEQFF. CDR3 bases: TGTGCCAGTATGTTCGAGCGGGAGCTAAACGCCTACAATGAGCAGTTCTTC.

This sequence joins TRBV7-9 and TRBJ1-1, with D possibly TRBD1 on 5 matching bases. Trimming pared 3 bases from V and 5 bases from J, leaving 13 bases between. The CDR3 extends over 14 amino acids. CDR1 and CDR2 (germline): SEHNR, FQNEAQ (reference sequence). The CDR3 bases are TGTGCCAGCAGCTTGGGGGGGAGTGAGACTGAAGCTTTCTTT. This codes for CASSLGGSETEAFF.

The chain couples TRBV5-1 to TRBJ2-7, with 7 bases fitting TRBD2. Germline loops: CDR1 SGHRS, CDR2 YFSETQ. V was clipped by 4 bases and J by 7 bases; unmatched bases: 14. The CDR3 has 15 residues. CDR3 bases: TGCGCCAGCAGCACCCAACTAGGGAGGGTGGGGGAGCAGTACTTC. Its translation: CASSTQLGRVGEQYF. Drawing the rest from reference TRBV5-1 and TRBJ2-7, the complete variable domain is KAGVTQTPRYLIKTRGQQVTLSCSPISGHRSVSWYQQTPGQGLQFLFEYFSETQRNKGNFPGRFSGRQFSNSRSEMNVSTLELGDSALYLCASSTQLGRVGEQYFGPGTRLTVT.

J is TRBJ2-7 and V is TRBV2, with D tentatively TRBD2 (6 bases). The CDR3 runs to 12 residues. CDR1 is SNHLY, CDR2 FYNNEI, per germline. With 7 bases removed from V and 12 bases from J, the gap between germline ends came to 19 bases. CDR3: CASKSDYKVLYF. Written as DNA, the CDR3 is TGTGCCAGCAAGTCGGACTACAAGGTGTTGTACTTC.

This clone has only one observation. The rearrangement joins TRBV7-9 to TRBJ2-2; TRBD2 matches at 8 bases. This CDR3 is built from 15 residues. Germline V gives CDR1 SEHNR, CDR2 FQNEAQ (reference sequence). J lost 7 bases, V lost 5 bases, and 9 bases had no gene match. In DNA form, the CDR3 reads TGTGCCAGCAGCCCCCGGGGGGGGCAGGACGGGGAGCTGTTTTTT. This codes for CASSPRGGQDGELFF.

This clone was observed once. The chain combines TRBV7-3 with TRBJ1-1, with a tentative D call TRBD1 (6 bases). The germline CDR1 and CDR2 sequences are SGHTA and FQGTGA. The CDR3 is 14 amino acids. Trimming took 2 bases from V and 5 from J, leaving 12 bases between them. The CDR3 nucleotides are TGTGCCAGCAGCTTATCAGGGGATTCTACTGAAGCTTTCTTT. Translating gives CASSLSGDSTEAFF.

The chain joins TRBV6-2 or TRBV6-3 to TRBJ2-1, with 8 bases aligning to TRBD2. J gave up 9 bases and V 4 bases, and 17 bases lay outside the gene matches. The CDR3 is 17 residues long. CDR1 MNHEY and CDR2 SVGEGT come from the germline V gene. This chain's CDR3 is CASSSFQAGVPNSEQFF. CDR3 sequence (DNA): TGTGCCAGCAGTTCCTTTCAAGCGGGAGTCCCCAACAGTGAGCAGTTCTTC.

The table lists this clone with a count of one. The chain links TRBV18 to TRBJ2-7, with 9 bases aligning to TRBD2. V shed 5 bases, J shed 5 bases, and the junction held 4 bases outside the gene matches. The length of the CDR3 is 13 residues. The germline V gene has CDR1 KGHSH and CDR2 LQKENI. CDR3 region: CASSKGLADEQYF. CDR3 in DNA: TGTGCCAGCTCAAAGGGACTAGCTGACGAGCAGTACTTC.

This chain uses TRBV9 with TRBJ2-1, with 13 bases lining up with TRBD2. The CDR3 is made up of 19 amino acids. The germline V gene encodes CDR1 SGDLS and CDR2 YYNGEE. V trimming: 2 bases; J trimming: 5 bases; junction bases outside the gene matches: 13. In DNA form, the CDR3 reads TGTGCCAGCAGCGTCGGACTAGCGGGAGAATGGGCTAGGAACAATGAGCAGTTCTTC. This codes for CASSVGLAGEWARNNEQFF.

V and J are TRBV7-9 and TRBJ2-5, with D unclear. Per the germline V gene, CDR1 is SEHNR and CDR2 is FQNEAQ (reference sequence). This CDR3 is 14 amino acids long. Trimming removed 1 base at V and 4 bases at J, with 10 bases between. This CDR3 is CASSLDTWAETQYF. CDR3 DNA sequence: TGTGCCAGCAGCTTAGATACTTGGGCAGAGACCCAGTACTTC. Based on the CDR3 plus reference TRBV7-9 and TRBJ2-5, the full variable domain is DTGVSQNPRHKITKRGQNVTFRCDPISEHNRLYWYRQTLGQGPEFLTYFQNEAQLEKSRLLSDRFSAERPKGSFSTLEIQRTEQGDSAMYLCASSLDTWAETQYFGPGTRLLVL.

This chain joins TRBV10-3 and TRBJ2-1, with 8 bases identical to TRBD1. CDR3 size: 15 residues. Germline CDR1 is ENHRY and CDR2 is SYGVKD. J gave up 10 bases and V 3 bases, and 11 bases lay outside the gene matches. CDR3 DNA: TGTGCCATCAGTGACGCAGGGGGCCGTAATAGGGAGCAGTTCTTC. This codes for CAISDAGGRNREQFF.

In DNA form, the CDR3 reads TGTGCCAGCAGCCAAGATCCGGGAGACTATGGCTACACCTTC. Amino acids: CASSQDPGDYGYTF. The chain recombines TRBV4-2 with TRBJ1-2; D not resolved. The CDR3 sequence is 14 residues long. Looked up from germline, CDR1 is LGHNA and CDR2 is YNFKEQ. V was shortened by 0 bases and J by 3 bases, with 8 bases between the two germline ends.

V usage is TRBV6-1 and J usage is TRBJ1-5; 9 bases are shared with TRBD1. Germline V CDR1 and CDR2: MNHNS, SASEGT. The length of the CDR3 is 16 residues. V shed 1 base, J shed 6 bases, and the junction held 7 bases outside the gene matches. This chain's CDR3 is CASSEGSGQGLQPQHF. The DNA of the CDR3 is TGTGCCAGCAGTGAAGGTTCGGGACAGGGTCTTCAGCCCCAGCATTTT.

V is TRBV4-1 and J is TRBJ2-2; 10 nucleotides match TRBD1. Germline V gene lookup returns CDR1 MGHRA and CDR2 YSYEKL. The trim removed 2 bases at V and 7 bases at J, leaving 25 bases unmatched. CDR3 length: 22 residues. CDR3 nucleotide sequence: TGCGCCAGCAGCCAAAGAATAATCTCAATCCCGGGACAGGGGTTACGGGTCGGGGAGCTGTTTTTT. This gives the protein CASSQRIISIPGQGLRVGELFF.